A selection of T cell receptor beta chains follows, all from one sample in a study of T and B cells in COVID-19 patients. TCRdb fed the multiplex PCR reads into MiXCR, producing one record per CDR3 protein. The sample carries approximately 5,800 distinct CDR3 sequences, around 24% recorded once. What was sequenced was blood. The receptors come from a human donor with active COVID-19. Each CDR3 is given without its conserved first and last residue. A clone size is listed for some rows: how often the clone was seen (once, few, many), or a class if it is expanded.

clone_size: large
v_call: TRBV19
j_call: TRBJ2-6
cdr3_aa: ASSDSSGANVLT

clone_size: .
v_call: TRBV4-2
j_call: TRBJ1-4
cdr3_aa: ASSTQDRVNEKLF

clone_size: medium-sized
v_call: TRBV7-6
j_call: TRBJ1-3
cdr3_aa: ARHTNRGELAGNTIY

clone_size: few
v_call: TRBV7-2
j_call: TRBJ1-2
cdr3_aa: ASSFRSNYGYT

clone_size: few
v_call: TRBV5-1
j_call: TRBJ2-3
cdr3_aa: ASTPTGPTDTQY

clone_size: .
v_call: TRBV13
j_call: TRBJ2-4
cdr3_aa: ASSLVRGGSSPEQY

clone_size: .
v_call: TRBV19
j_call: TRBJ2-2
cdr3_aa: ASSVGGELF

clone_size: few
v_call: TRBV12-3/TRBV12-4
j_call: TRBJ2-5
cdr3_aa: ASSSGQPSGTQY

clone_size: .
v_call: TRBV5-6
j_call: TRBJ1-2
cdr3_aa: ASFRDRGYGYT

clone_size: .
v_call: TRBV5-1
j_call: TRBJ2-7
cdr3_aa: ASSFSPGTYEQY

clone_size: .
v_call: TRBV12-3/TRBV12-4
j_call: TRBJ1-5
cdr3_aa: ASSFSRTQSQH

clone_size: medium-sized
v_call: TRBV5-5
j_call: TRBJ2-1
cdr3_aa: ASSSTGAPYNEQF

clone_size: medium-sized
v_call: TRBV15
j_call: TRBJ2-1
cdr3_aa: ATSRHGQGAVNEQF

clone_size: .
v_call: TRBV12-3/TRBV12-4
j_call: TRBJ2-7
cdr3_aa: ASTPAQGAASEQY

clone_size: medium-sized
v_call: TRBV6-6
j_call: TRBJ2-2
cdr3_aa: ASSYSPWTSGGEGRLTGELF

clone_size: few
v_call: TRBV24-1
j_call: TRBJ2-1
cdr3_aa: ATSDFNLAGGSSYNEQF

clone_size: few
v_call: TRBV7-2
j_call: TRBJ1-1
cdr3_aa: ASSLSRRGGSAEAF

clone_size: .
v_call: TRBV4-3
j_call: TRBJ2-3
cdr3_aa: ASSQDPDWSTDTQY

clone_size: medium-sized
v_call: TRBV6-5
j_call: TRBJ1-6
cdr3_aa: ASSREDRLGSPLH

clone_size: medium-sized
v_call: TRBV29-1
j_call: TRBJ1-1
cdr3_aa: SVERQLNTEAF

clone_size: .
v_call: TRBV20-1
j_call: TRBJ1-6
cdr3_aa: SAVRRGSYNSPLH

clone_size: few
v_call: TRBV24-1
j_call: TRBJ2-7
cdr3_aa: ATSDPAGGLQY

clone_size: few
v_call: TRBV6-5
j_call: TRBJ1-1
cdr3_aa: ASSYPQRTEAF

clone_size: medium-sized
v_call: TRBV12-3/TRBV12-4
j_call: TRBJ2-1
cdr3_aa: ASSQIAETGQF

clone_size: large
v_call: TRBV29-1
j_call: TRBJ2-5
cdr3_aa: SVDGETQY